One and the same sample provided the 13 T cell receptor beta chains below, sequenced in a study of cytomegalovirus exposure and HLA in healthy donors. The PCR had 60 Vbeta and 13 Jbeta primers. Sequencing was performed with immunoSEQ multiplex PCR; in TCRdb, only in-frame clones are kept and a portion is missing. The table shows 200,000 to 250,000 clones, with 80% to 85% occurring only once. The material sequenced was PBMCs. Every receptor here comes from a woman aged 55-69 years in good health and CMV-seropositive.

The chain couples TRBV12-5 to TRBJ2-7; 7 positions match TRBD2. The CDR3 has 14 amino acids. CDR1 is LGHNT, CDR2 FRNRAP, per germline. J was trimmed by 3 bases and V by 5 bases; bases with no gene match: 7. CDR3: CASGQGIAGYEQYF. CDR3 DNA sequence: TGTGCTAGTGGTCAAGGGATAGCGGGCTACGAGCAGTACTTC.

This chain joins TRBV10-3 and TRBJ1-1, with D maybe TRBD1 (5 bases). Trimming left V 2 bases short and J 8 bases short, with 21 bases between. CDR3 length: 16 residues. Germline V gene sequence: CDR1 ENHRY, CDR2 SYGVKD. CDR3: CAISENGSGAGDEAFF. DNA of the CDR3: TGTGCCATCAGTGAGAATGGTAGCGGGGCTGGGGACGAAGCTTTCTTT.

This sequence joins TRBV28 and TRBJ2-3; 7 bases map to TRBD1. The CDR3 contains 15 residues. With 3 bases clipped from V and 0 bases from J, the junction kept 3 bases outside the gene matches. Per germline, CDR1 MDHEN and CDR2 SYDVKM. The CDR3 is CASSLGDRSTDTQYF. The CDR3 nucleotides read TGTGCCAGCAGTTTGGGGGACAGAAGCACAGATACGCAGTATTTT.

CDR3 in DNA: TGTGCCAGCAGCTTGGAGCGCATGGTACAGGGGGCAACAGATACGCAGTATTTT. This translates into CASSLERMVQGATDTQYF. This chain connects TRBV5-5 to TRBJ2-3; TRBD1 matches 9 bases. The ends lost 0 bases at V and 3 bases at J; junction bases unmatched: 11. The CDR3 is 18 residues long. CDR1 is SGHKS and CDR2 is YYEKEE in the germline V gene (reference sequence).

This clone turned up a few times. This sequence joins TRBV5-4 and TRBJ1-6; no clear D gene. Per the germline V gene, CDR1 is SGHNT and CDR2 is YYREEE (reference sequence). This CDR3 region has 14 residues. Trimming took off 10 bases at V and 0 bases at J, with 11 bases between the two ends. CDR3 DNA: TGTGCCTCTCACAGTGTCTCCTATAATTCACCCCTCCACTTT. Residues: CASHSVSYNSPLHF.

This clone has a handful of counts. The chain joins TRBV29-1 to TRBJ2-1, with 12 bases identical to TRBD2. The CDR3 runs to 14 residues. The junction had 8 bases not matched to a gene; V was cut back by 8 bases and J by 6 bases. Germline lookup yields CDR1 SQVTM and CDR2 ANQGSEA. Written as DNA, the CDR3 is TGCAGCACGAGGACTAGCGGGAAATTCAATGAGCAGTTCTTC. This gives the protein CSTRTSGKFNEQFF.

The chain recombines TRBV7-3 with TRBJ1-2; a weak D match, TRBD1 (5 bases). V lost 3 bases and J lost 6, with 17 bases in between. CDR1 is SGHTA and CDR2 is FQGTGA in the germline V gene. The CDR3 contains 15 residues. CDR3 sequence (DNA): TGTGCCAGCAGCTTGGAGTCCGGGGGGGTAAATGGCTACACCTTC. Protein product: CASSLESGGVNGYTF.

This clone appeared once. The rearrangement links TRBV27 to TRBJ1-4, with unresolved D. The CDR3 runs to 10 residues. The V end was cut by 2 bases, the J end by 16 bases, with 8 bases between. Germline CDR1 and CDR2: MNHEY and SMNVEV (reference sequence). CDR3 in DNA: TGTGCCAGCAGTTTACCCCTTTGGTTTTTT. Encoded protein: CASSLPLWFF.

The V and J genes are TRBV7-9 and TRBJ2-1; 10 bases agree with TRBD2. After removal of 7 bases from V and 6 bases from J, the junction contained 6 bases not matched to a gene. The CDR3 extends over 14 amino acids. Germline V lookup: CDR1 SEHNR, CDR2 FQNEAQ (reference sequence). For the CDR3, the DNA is TGTGCCAGCAACCTAGCGGGAGCACCCAATGAGCAGTTCTTC. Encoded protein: CASNLAGAPNEQFF.

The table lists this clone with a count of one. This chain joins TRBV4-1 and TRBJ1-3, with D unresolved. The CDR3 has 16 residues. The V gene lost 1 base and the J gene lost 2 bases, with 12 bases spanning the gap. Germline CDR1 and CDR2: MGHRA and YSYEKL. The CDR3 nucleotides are TGCGCCAGCAGCCAAGGGCAGGTAGCGGCTGGAAACACCATATATTTT. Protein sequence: CASSQGQVAAGNTIYF.

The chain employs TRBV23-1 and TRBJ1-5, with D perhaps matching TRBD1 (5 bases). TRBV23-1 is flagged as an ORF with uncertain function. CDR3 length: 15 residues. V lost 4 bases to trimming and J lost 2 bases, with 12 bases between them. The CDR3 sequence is CASSLPRVGNQPQHF. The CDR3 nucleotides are TGCGCCAGCAGTCTACCCAGGGTAGGCAATCAGCCCCAGCATTTT.

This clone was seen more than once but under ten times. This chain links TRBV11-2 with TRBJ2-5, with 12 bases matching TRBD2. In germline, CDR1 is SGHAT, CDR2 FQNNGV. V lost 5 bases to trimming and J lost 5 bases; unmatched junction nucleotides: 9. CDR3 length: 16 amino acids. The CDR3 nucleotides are TGTGCCAGCAGCCCCCGACTAGCGGGAGTGCAGGAGACCCAGTACTTC. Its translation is CASSPRLAGVQETQYF.

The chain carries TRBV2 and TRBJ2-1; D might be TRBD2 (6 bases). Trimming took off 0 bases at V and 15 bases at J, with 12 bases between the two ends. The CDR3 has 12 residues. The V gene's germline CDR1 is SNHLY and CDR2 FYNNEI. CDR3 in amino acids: CASSEAGGRPFF. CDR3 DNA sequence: TGTGCCAGCAGTGAAGCGGGGGGTCGGCCGTTCTTC.